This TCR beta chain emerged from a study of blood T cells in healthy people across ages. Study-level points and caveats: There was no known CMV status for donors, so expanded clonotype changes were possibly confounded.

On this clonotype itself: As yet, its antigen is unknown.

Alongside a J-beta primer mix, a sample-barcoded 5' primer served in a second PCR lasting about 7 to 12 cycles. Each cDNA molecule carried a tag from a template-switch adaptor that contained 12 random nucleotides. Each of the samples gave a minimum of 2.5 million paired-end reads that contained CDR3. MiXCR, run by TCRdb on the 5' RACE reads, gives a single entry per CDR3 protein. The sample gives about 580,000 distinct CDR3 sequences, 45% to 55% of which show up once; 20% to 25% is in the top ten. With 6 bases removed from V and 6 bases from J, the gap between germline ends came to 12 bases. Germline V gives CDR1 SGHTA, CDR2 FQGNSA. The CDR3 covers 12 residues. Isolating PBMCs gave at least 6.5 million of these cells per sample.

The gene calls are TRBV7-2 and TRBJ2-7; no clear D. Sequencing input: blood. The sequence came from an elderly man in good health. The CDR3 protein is CASSSVYGEQYF. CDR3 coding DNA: TGTGCCAGCAGTTCAGTTTATGGCGAGCAGTACTTC.